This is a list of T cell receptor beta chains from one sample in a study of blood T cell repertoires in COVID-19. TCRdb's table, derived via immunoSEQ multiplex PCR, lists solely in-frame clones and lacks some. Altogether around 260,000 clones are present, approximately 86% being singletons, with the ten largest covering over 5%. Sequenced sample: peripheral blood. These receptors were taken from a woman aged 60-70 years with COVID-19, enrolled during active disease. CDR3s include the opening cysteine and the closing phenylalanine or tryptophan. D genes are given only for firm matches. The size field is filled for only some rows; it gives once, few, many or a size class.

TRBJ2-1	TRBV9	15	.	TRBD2	CASTIGTSARDEQFF	TGTGCCAGCACCATTGGGACTAGCGCCCGAGATGAGCAGTTCTTC
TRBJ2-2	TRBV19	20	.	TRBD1	CASSLGQIGVSAAYTGELFF	TGTGCCAGTAGTCTGGGACAGATTGGGGTTTCTGCGGCGTACACCGGGGAGCTGTTTTTT
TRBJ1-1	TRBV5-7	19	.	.	CASSPHTRARGVFRTEAFF	TGTGCCAGCAGCCCCCACACTAGGGCCAGGGGAGTTTTTCGCACTGAAGCTTTCTTT
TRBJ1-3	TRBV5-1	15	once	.	CASSLEGGLRNTIYF	TGCGCCAGCAGCTTGGAAGGGGGATTGAGAAACACCATATATTTT
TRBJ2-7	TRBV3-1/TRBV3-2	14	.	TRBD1	CASSQSQAGGEQYF	TGTGCCAGCAGCCAATCCCAGGCAGGGGGCGAGCAGTACTTC
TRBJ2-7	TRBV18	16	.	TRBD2	CASSPLAGGPDYEQYF	TGTGCCAGCTCACCGTTAGCGGGAGGCCCAGACTACGAGCAGTACTTC
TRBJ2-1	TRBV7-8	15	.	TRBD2	CASSLALAGGIEQFF	TGTGCCAGCAGCTTAGCACTAGCGGGAGGGATTGAGCAGTTCTTC
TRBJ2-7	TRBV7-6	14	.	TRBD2	CASSFTSEGYEQYF	TGTGCCAGCAGCTTTACTAGCGAAGGCTACGAGCAGTACTTC
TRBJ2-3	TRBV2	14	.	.	CASRETTSTDTQYF	TGTGCCAGCAGAGAGACAACTAGCACAGATACGCAGTATTTT
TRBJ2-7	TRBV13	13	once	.	CASSLDSSHEQYF	TGTGCCAGCAGCTTGGATAGCTCCCACGAGCAGTACTTC
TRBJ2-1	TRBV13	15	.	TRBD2	CASSPRTSGSIEQFF	TGTGCCAGCAGCCCGAGGACTAGCGGGAGTATCGAGCAGTTCTTC
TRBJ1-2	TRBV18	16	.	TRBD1	CASSPEPGRGAYGYTF	TGTGCCAGCTCACCCGAGCCTGGCAGGGGGGCCTATGGCTACACCTTC
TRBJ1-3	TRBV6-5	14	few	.	CASSPGGAGNTIYF	TGTGCCAGCAGCCCCGGGGGGGCTGGAAACACCATATATTTT
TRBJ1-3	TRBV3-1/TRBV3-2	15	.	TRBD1	CASTLRTGPGNTIYF	TGTGCCAGCACCCTAAGGACAGGGCCTGGAAACACCATATATTTT
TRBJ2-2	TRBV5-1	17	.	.	CASSLASLSGLSGELFF	TGCGCCAGCAGCTTGGCCAGTTTATCGGGGTTGTCCGGGGAGCTGTTTTTT
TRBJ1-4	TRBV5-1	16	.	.	CASSPLLWGQSEKLFF	TGCGCCAGCAGCCCTCTCCTTTGGGGGCAAAGTGAAAAACTGTTTTTT
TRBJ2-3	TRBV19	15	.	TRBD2	CASSRLAGGIDTQYF	TGTGCCAGTAGCAGACTAGCGGGAGGGATAGATACGCAGTATTTT
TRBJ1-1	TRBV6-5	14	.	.	CASSPTGIGTEAFF	TGTGCCAGCAGTCCCACAGGGATAGGCACTGAAGCTTTCTTT
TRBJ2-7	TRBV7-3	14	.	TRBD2	CASSLGSGTYEQYF	TGTGCCAGCAGCTTAGGTAGCGGGACCTACGAGCAGTACTTC
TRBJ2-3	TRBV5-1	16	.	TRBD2	CASSLTSGSGTDTQYF	TGCGCCAGCAGCTTGACTAGCGGGAGCGGCACAGATACGCAGTATTTT
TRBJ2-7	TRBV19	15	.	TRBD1	CASSTLLGTVYEQYF	TGTGCCAGTAGTACTCTTTTGGGGACAGTCTACGAGCAGTACTTC
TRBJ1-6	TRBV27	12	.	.	CASSFAGSPLHF	TGTGCCAGCAGTTTTGCAGGGTCACCCCTCCACTTT
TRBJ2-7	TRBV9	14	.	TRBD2	CASSGSGRADEQYF	TGTGCCAGCAGCGGTAGCGGGAGGGCAGACGAGCAGTACTTC
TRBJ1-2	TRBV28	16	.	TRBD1	CASSSTRDRVGYGYTF	TGTGCCAGCAGTTCCACCCGGGACAGGGTAGGATATGGCTACACCTTC